These T cell receptor beta chains were read from a single sample in a study of blood T cell repertoires in COVID-19. The repertoire was sequenced with immunoSEQ multiplex PCR; TCRdb's copy has only in-frame clones and lacks some. The table lists fewer than 350,000 clones, 90% of them singletons, with 6.8% in the top ten. The source material was peripheral blood. Receptors originate from a woman aged 25 to 39 with COVID-19, enrolled during active disease. The conserved cysteine and the conserved F or W are not part of the CDR3 here. The order of the fields is V gene, CDR3 protein.

v_gene: TRBV9
CDR3aa: ASSAGWTEGNTIY

v_gene: TRBV10-3
CDR3aa: AISESVRPEVYGYT

v_gene: TRBV5-4
CDR3aa: ASSWTGTFTDTQY

v_gene: TRBV7-8
CDR3aa: ASSLMTGGAYGYT

v_gene: TRBV4-3
CDR3aa: ASSHQRTGRSKKLF

v_gene: TRBV30
CDR3aa: AWGTSSRRNEQF

v_gene: TRBV5-6
CDR3aa: ASSLLGTGTYEQY

v_gene: TRBV7-7
CDR3aa: ASSFARNTEAF

v_gene: TRBV6-5
CDR3aa: ASSYSRTGDRPQH

v_gene: TRBV5-8
CDR3aa: ASSLGQLGEAF

v_gene: TRBV2
CDR3aa: ASGGRGRDEQF

v_gene: TRBV2
CDR3aa: ASSEQTSGLTGELF

v_gene: TRBV4-3
CDR3aa: ASSQDVSQNTEAF

v_gene: TRBV9
CDR3aa: ASSPRGTGGSVEQF

v_gene: TRBV27
CDR3aa: ASSNRQGANTGELF

v_gene: TRBV4-2
CDR3aa: ASSPTGGRETQY

v_gene: TRBV28
CDR3aa: ASSFRQWGDGYT

v_gene: TRBV19
CDR3aa: ASRDRAEDTQY

v_gene: TRBV9
CDR3aa: ASSGTSGGYNEQF

v_gene: TRBV30
CDR3aa: AWSVGGSGEKLF

v_gene: TRBV29-1
CDR3aa: SVEQAGSTDTQY

v_gene: TRBV4-1
CDR3aa: ASSHRLLAQINEQF

v_gene: TRBV6-5
CDR3aa: ASSTLAGAQY

v_gene: TRBV27
CDR3aa: ASSNRDRGYNEQF

v_gene: TRBV10-3
CDR3aa: AISDGAYNEQF

v_gene: TRBV4-1
CDR3aa: ASSQAPLAGGYEQY

v_gene: TRBV5-1
CDR3aa: ASSLLSNTGELF

v_gene: TRBV2
CDR3aa: ASIRQVAGNEQF

v_gene: TRBV6-4
CDR3aa: ASSDSGQGATGELF

v_gene: TRBV15
CDR3aa: ATSLGGSYNEQF

v_gene: TRBV4-1
CDR3aa: ASSPGLAGDTQY

v_gene: TRBV6-6
CDR3aa: ASKSSTEAF

v_gene: TRBV6-5
CDR3aa: ASSYSVRDRGLALH

v_gene: TRBV6-2/TRBV6-3
CDR3aa: ASSYSRDMGEQY

v_gene: TRBV4-1
CDR3aa: ASSQAGLGGYT

v_gene: TRBV29-1
CDR3aa: SVEAPGLRGASYNEQF

v_gene: TRBV7-9
CDR3aa: ASSSGRGANVLT

v_gene: TRBV3-1/TRBV3-2
CDR3aa: ASSQESYYEQY

v_gene: TRBV11-3
CDR3aa: ASSLETGEGRGREQF

v_gene: TRBV28
CDR3aa: ASSRFRDNQPQH

v_gene: TRBV5-1
CDR3aa: ASRSGTSYNEQF

v_gene: TRBV19
CDR3aa: ASSTPGQGANEQY

v_gene: TRBV9
CDR3aa: ASSVELEGHSGNTIY

v_gene: TRBV5-4
CDR3aa: ASTTEPGQVYEQY

v_gene: TRBV6-4
CDR3aa: ASSDSAHPGSGMVDTQY

v_gene: TRBV29-1
CDR3aa: SVDGLAGAYNEQF

v_gene: TRBV3-1/TRBV3-2
CDR3aa: ASSQVGLREVHYGYT

v_gene: TRBV5-5
CDR3aa: ASSAAGAYNSPLH

v_gene: TRBV19
CDR3aa: ASKLAGTDTQY

v_gene: TRBV30
CDR3aa: AWSRDSTNQPQH